This entry lists 19 T cell receptor beta chains sequenced from one sample in a study of CD8+CD57+ T cells in acquired aplastic anemia. Genomic DNA templated the TCR beta VDJ and CDR3 profiling. TCRdb ran MiXCR on the reads and lists one entry per CDR3 protein. The table records fewer than 150,000 distinct CDR3 sequences, roughly 50% of them present only once. Material: sorted CD4+, CD8+, or CD8+CD57+ T cells (not recorded which) from PBMCs. These receptors were collected from a human donor in good health, serving as a control.

The chain couples TRBV7-8 to TRBJ2-3; 8 nucleotides match TRBD2. V dropped 3 bases and J dropped 4; count of bases not matched to a gene: 3. The CDR3 runs to 14 residues. CDR1 SGHVS and CDR2 FQNEAQ come from the germline V gene. The CDR3 nucleotides read TGTGCCAGCAGCTTGGGAGCGGGGGCAGATACGCAGTATTTT. The encoded protein is CASSLGAGADTQYF.

This clonotype was seen a handful of times. A clone one base away is much larger, so this may be a read error. This chain links TRBV6-1 with TRBJ1-1, with no clear D. CDR1 is MNHNS, CDR2 SASEGT, per germline. This CDR3 has 14 amino acids. The CDR3 DNA sequence: TGTGCCAGCAGTGAGACGCCCTTGAACACTGAAGCTCTCTTT. Protein: CASSETPLNTEALF.

The chain joins TRBV29-1 to TRBJ2-1; maybe TRBD2 (6 bases). CDR1 and CDR2 from the germline V gene are SQVTM and ANQGSEA. Trimming shortened V by 2 bases and J by 7 bases, and 9 bases separated the two germline ends. This CDR3 is built from 12 residues. This chain's CDR3 is CSVELAWNEQFF. The DNA for the CDR3 is TGCAGCGTTGAACTAGCGTGGAATGAGCAGTTCTTC.

In its sample, this clonotype was seen many times. The V gene is TRBV20-1, the J gene TRBJ1-2, with a possible D match to TRBD1 (5 bases). Trimming left V 2 bases short and J 7 bases short, with 23 bases between. The CDR3 runs 16 residues. Germline CDR1 and CDR2: DFQATT and SNEGSKA (reference sequence). As DNA, the CDR3 is TGCAGTGCTAGACCAGAATTGGGAAGTCAGGGCGGTGGCTACACCTTC. Translating it yields CSARPELGSQGGGYTF.

This chain joins TRBV10-1 and TRBJ1-1; no clear D gene. Germline lookup yields CDR1 WNHNN and CDR2 SYGVQD (reference sequence). V lost 6 bases, J lost 0 bases, and 8 bases lay in between. CDR3 length equals 13 residues. DNA of the CDR3: TGCGCCAGCAGCGGCGGGGTGAACACTGAAGCTTTCTTT. Encoded protein: CASSGGVNTEAFF.

The genes are TRBV10-3 and TRBJ2-3; 14 bases match TRBD2. V was clipped by 4 bases and J by 3 bases; unmatched bases: 0. Germline V gene lookup returns CDR1 ENHRY and CDR2 SYGVKD. This CDR3 spans 15 amino acids. CDR3: CAISGTSGGTDTQYF. CDR3 DNA: TGTGCCATCAGTGGGACTAGCGGGGGGACAGATACGCAGTATTTT.

The rearrangement uses TRBV25-1 and TRBJ1-2; 7 nucleotides match TRBD1. The V gene's germline CDR1 is MGHDK and CDR2 SYGVNS. V lost 3 bases and J lost 8; bases outside the gene matches: 6. The CDR3 covers 13 residues. The CDR3 loop is CASSDLDRDGYTF. CDR3 in DNA: TGTGCCAGCAGTGATCTCGACAGGGACGGCTACACCTTC.

A remark on this clonotype: This may be a read error: a much more frequent sequence differs by one nucleotide. The V and J genes are TRBV5-4 and TRBJ2-3; the D is unclear. The V end was cut by 3 bases, the J end by 2 bases, with 7 bases between. CDR1 is SGHNT and CDR2 is YYREEE in the germline V gene (reference sequence). This CDR3 contains 13 residues. CDR3 protein: CASSSPPTDTQYF. In DNA, the CDR3 is TGTGCCAGCAGCTCGCCTCCCACAGATACGCAGTATTTT.

V gene TRBV2 combines with J gene TRBJ2-1; the match to TRBD1 covers 10 bases. Germline CDR1 SNHLY, CDR2 FYNNEI. CDR3 length: 13 amino acids. Unmatched junction bases numbered 10, after V lost 10 bases and J lost 10 bases. CDR3 coding DNA: TGTGCCAATACCGGGACAGGGGTCGGGGAGCAGTTCTTC. Residues: CANTGTGVGEQFF.

This clonotype was picked up many times. The gene calls are TRBV6-5 and TRBJ2-7; possible D gene TRBD1, 6 bases. Germline loops: CDR1 MNHEY, CDR2 SVGAGI. The CDR3 length is 15 residues. Deletions cut 6 bases from V and 2 bases from J, with 17 bases between. The CDR3 sequence is CASSYREGVAYEQYF. The CDR3 DNA is TGTGCCAGCAGCTACAGGGAAGGGGTTGCCTACGAGCAGTACTTC.

This clonotype was counted many times. V is TRBV5-1 and J is TRBJ1-5; D gene ambiguous. Germline CDR1 and CDR2: SGHRS and YFSETQ. This CDR3 has 14 residues. V shed 0 bases and J shed 2 bases, with 6 bases lying between them. CDR3 region: CASSLGRGNQPQHF. In DNA, the CDR3 is TGCGCCAGCAGCTTGGGGCGGGGCAATCAGCCCCAGCATTTT.

This clonotype has a count of ten or more. The J gene is TRBJ1-2, the V gene TRBV14; weak D call: TRBD1 (5 bases). The CDR3 is 16 amino acids. V lost 1 base and J lost 7, with 19 bases in between. Germline assignment: CDR1 SGHDN and CDR2 FVKESK. The CDR3 region is CASSQVVGTSPIGYTF. In DNA form, the CDR3 reads TGTGCCAGCAGCCAAGTCGTGGGGACGTCTCCTATTGGCTACACCTTC.

This clonotype was detected ten times or more. The chain has TRBV18 and TRBJ1-6, with D perhaps matching TRBD1 (5 bases). The CDR3 extends over 15 amino acids. Trimming removed 6 bases at V and 9 bases at J, with 18 bases between. CDR1 is KGHSH and CDR2 is LQKENI in the germline V gene. This CDR3 reads CASSPSGQISSPLHF. In nucleotides, the CDR3 is TGTGCCAGCTCTCCCTCGGGGCAGATTAGTTCACCCCTCCACTTT. Full variable domain (rest looked up from reference TRBV18 and TRBJ1-6): NAGVMQNPRHLVRRRGQEARLRCSPMKGHSHVYWYRQLPEEGLKFMVYLQKENIIDESGMPKERFSAEFPKEGPSILRIQQVVRGDSAAYFCASSPSGQISSPLHFGNGTRLTVT.

As regards this clonotype: A read error may explain this, as a much larger clone is one base away. The chain links TRBV12-3 or TRBV12-4 to TRBJ1-2; 9 nucleotides align to TRBD1. Trimming cost V 3 bases and J 9 bases; bases outside gene matches: 17. CDR3 length: 17 residues. The CDR3 DNA sequence: TGTGCCAGCAGTTTCCAAGAAACCGGGACAGGGAAGTATAGCTACACCTTC. It is translated as CASSFQETGTGKYSYTF.

The rearrangement joins TRBV11-1 to TRBJ2-7; D perhaps matches TRBD1 (6 bases). Trimming stripped 5 bases from V and 0 bases from J, with 20 bases between. Germline CDR1 and CDR2: SGHAT and FQDESV (reference sequence). The CDR3 is 17 amino acids. CDR3: CASSPGELDSTSYEQYF. The CDR3 region has the DNA TGTGCCAGCAGCCCCGGTGAGTTGGACAGTACCTCCTACGAGCAGTACTTC. Drawing the rest from reference TRBV11-1 and TRBJ2-7, the complete variable domain is EAEVAQSPRYKITEKSQAVAFWCDPISGHATLYWYRQILGQGPELLVQFQDESVVDDSQLPKDRFSAERLKGVDSTLKIQPAELGDSAMYLCASSPGELDSTSYEQYFGPGTRLTVT.

This clonotype was found many times. J is TRBJ2-3 and V is TRBV4-2, with 12 bases aligning to TRBD2. From germline, CDR1 is LGHNA and CDR2 YNFKEQ. Unmatched junction bases numbered 5, after V lost 2 bases and J lost 5 bases. The CDR3 has 16 amino acids. This CDR3 is CASSQRTSGVRDTQYF. For the CDR3, the DNA is TGTGCCAGCAGCCAAAGGACTAGCGGGGTAAGAGATACGCAGTATTTT.

This chain links TRBV29-1 with TRBJ1-1, with D hard to call. The CDR3 has 10 amino acids. V was trimmed by 6 bases and J by 6 bases, leaving 8 bases between them. Germline lookup yields CDR1 SQVTM and CDR2 ANQGSEA. The CDR3 loop is CSVREAEAFF. DNA for the CDR3: TGCAGCGTGCGGGAGGCTGAAGCTTTCTTT.

This clonotype came up a few times. This CDR3 is CASSLGHLNSPLHYGYTF. The CDR3 DNA sequence: TGTGCCAGCAGTCTTGGACACCTAAATTCACCCCTCCACTATGGCTACACCTTC. This sequence joins TRBV25-1 and TRBJ1-2, with D possibly being TRBD1 (5 bases). V lost 5 bases to trimming and J lost 3 bases, with 25 bases between them. The CDR3 totals 18 residues. CDR1 is MGHDK, CDR2 SYGVNS, per germline.

V gene TRBV15 combines with J gene TRBJ2-6; no clear D gene. From germline, CDR1 is LNHNV and CDR2 YYDKDF (reference sequence). V gave up 3 bases and J gave up 3 bases, with 6 bases separating them. This CDR3 is built from 14 residues. CDR3 in amino acids: CATSRAFGANVLTF. In nucleotides, the CDR3 is TGTGCCACCAGCAGGGCCTTTGGGGCCAACGTCCTGACTTTC. The variable domain in full, completed from reference TRBV15 and TRBJ2-6, reads DAMVIQNPRYQVTQFGKPVTLSCSQTLNHNVMYWYQQKSSQAPKLLFHYYDKDFNNEADTPDNFQSRRPNTSFCFLDIRSPGLGDTAMYLCATSRAFGANVLTFGAGSRLTVL.